The 5 T cell receptor beta chains presented below share a single source sample, sequenced in a study of T cells in localized non-small cell lung cancer. The assay was immunoSEQ multiplex PCR, and TCRdb's table has in-frame clones only and misses some. The top ten hold about 4% of the sample, which has approximately 24,000 clones, roughly 90% seen once. The sequenced sample was peripheral blood, obtained before any cancer treatment. The receptors derive from a female donor aged 60 or older with stage II squamous cell lung carcinoma.

The rearrangement joins TRBV6-5 to TRBJ2-7, with 10 bases matching TRBD2. Looked up from germline, CDR1 is MNHEY and CDR2 is SVGAGI. The junction had 7 bases not matched to a gene; V was cut back by 2 bases and J by 3 bases. The CDR3 is 16 residues long. CDR3 region: CASSYIAGGTIYEQYF. DNA of the CDR3: TGTGCCAGCAGTTACATAGCGGGAGGAACAATCTACGAGCAGTACTTC.

The V call is TRBV4-1, the J call TRBJ2-2; 11 nucleotides line up with TRBD2. Germline-derived CDR1 and CDR2 are MGHRA and YSYEKL. The junction had 16 bases not matched to a gene; V was cut back by 3 bases and J by 4 bases. This CDR3 is 20 amino acids long. DNA for the CDR3: TGCGCCAGCAGCCATCTAGGTCTAGCGGGGGGCCGTCGTGGCACCGGGGAGCTGTTTTTT. Translation: CASSHLGLAGGRRGTGELFF.

The chain links TRBV6-6 to TRBJ1-3; D remains ambiguous. The CDR3 has 14 residues. Germline CDR1 reads MNHNY; CDR2 reads SVGAGI (reference sequence). Between the trimmed V and J ends, which lost 4 bases and 0 bases, there was a span of 7 bases. The CDR3 is CASSFALSGNTIYF. The DNA of the CDR3 is TGTGCCAGCAGTTTTGCCCTCTCTGGAAACACCATATATTTT.

The CDR3 region is CASSLAHGGRSDTQYF. Written as DNA, the CDR3 is TGTGCCAGCAGCTTGGCGCACGGGGGTAGATCGGATACGCAGTATTTT. V usage is TRBV5-4 and J usage is TRBJ2-3; tentatively, D is TRBD2 (6 bases). Germline V gives CDR1 SGHNT, CDR2 YYREEE (reference sequence). The V gene lost 0 bases and the J gene lost 6 bases, with 17 bases spanning the gap. This CDR3 is 16 amino acids long.

The chain employs TRBV5-5 and TRBJ2-7; perhaps TRBD1 as D (6 bases). Germline CDR1 SGHKS, CDR2 YYEKEE (reference sequence). V lost 0 bases to trimming and J lost 5 bases, with 9 bases between them. The CDR3 sequence is 13 residues long. In DNA form, the CDR3 reads TGTGCCAGCAGCTTGGAGCCAGGGGACGAGCAGTACTTC. As protein: CASSLEPGDEQYF.